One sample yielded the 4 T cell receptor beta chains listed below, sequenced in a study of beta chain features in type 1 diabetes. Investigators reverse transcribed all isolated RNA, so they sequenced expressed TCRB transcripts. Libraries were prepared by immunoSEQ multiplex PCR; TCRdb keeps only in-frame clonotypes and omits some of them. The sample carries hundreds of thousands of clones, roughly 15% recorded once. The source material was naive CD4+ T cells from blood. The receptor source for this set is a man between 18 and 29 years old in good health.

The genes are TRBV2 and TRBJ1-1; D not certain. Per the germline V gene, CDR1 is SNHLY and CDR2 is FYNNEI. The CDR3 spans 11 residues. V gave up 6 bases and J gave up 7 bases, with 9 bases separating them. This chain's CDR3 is CASRTRLEAFF. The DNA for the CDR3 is TGTGCCAGCAGGACCAGGCTTGAAGCTTTCTTT.

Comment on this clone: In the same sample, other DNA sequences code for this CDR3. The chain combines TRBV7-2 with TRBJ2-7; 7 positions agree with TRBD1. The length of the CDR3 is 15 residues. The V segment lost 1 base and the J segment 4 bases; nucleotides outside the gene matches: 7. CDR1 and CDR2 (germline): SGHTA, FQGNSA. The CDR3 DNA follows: TGTGCCAGCAGCTTAGGACAGGGTTTAAGTTACGAGCAGTACTTC. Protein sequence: CASSLGQGLSYEQYF.

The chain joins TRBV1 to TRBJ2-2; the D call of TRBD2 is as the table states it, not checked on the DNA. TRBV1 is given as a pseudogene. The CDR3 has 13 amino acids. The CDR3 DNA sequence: TGCACCAGCAGCCCCTTAAACACCGGGGAGCTGTTTTTT. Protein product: CTSSPLNTGELFF.

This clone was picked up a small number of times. As DNA, the CDR3 is TGTGCCAGTAGCCTCCTTTGGGGGAACTATGGCTACACCTTC. Its translation is CASSLLWGNYGYTF. The chain combines TRBV19 with TRBJ1-2; D might be TRBD1 (5 bases). Germline V CDR1 and CDR2: LNHDA, SQIVND (reference sequence). Trimming took 6 bases from V and 2 from J, leaving 13 bases between them. The CDR3 runs 14 residues. The complete variable domain, with remaining parts taken from reference TRBV19 and TRBJ1-2, reads DGGITQSPKYLFRKEGQNVTLSCEQNLNHDAMYWYRQDPGQGLRLIYYSQIVNDFQKGDIAEGYSVSREKKESFPLTVTSAQKNPTAFYLCASSLLWGNYGYTFGSGTRLTVV.